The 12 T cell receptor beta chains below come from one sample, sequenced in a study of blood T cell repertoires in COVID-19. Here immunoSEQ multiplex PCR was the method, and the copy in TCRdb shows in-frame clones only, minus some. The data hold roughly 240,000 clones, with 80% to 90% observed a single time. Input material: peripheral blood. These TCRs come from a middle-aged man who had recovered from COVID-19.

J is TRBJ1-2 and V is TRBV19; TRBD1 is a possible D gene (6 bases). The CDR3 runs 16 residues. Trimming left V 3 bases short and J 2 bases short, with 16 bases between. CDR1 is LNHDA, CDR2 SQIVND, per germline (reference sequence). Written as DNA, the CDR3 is TGTGCCAGTAGTATCCGCTACAGGGAGGGCAACTATGGCTACACCTTC. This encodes CASSIRYREGNYGYTF. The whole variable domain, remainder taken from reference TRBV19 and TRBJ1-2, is DGGITQSPKYLFRKEGQNVTLSCEQNLNHDAMYWYRQDPGQGLRLIYYSQIVNDFQKGDIAEGYSVSREKKESFPLTVTSAQKNPTAFYLCASSIRYREGNYGYTFGSGTRLTVV.

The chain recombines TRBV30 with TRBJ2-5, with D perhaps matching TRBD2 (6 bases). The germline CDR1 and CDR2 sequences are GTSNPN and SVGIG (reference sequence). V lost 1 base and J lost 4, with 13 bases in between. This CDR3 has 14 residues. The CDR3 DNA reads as TGTGCCTGGAGTGGTACCGGGAGACGAGAGACCCAGTACTTC. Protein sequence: CAWSGTGRRETQYF.

This CDR3 is CATSRDRGYHEQYF. CDR3 nucleotides: TGTGCCACCAGCAGGGACAGGGGGTACCACGAGCAGTACTTC. V usage is TRBV15 and J usage is TRBJ2-7; 10 positions agree with TRBD1. Germline V gene lookup returns CDR1 LNHNV and CDR2 YYDKDF (reference sequence). This CDR3 has 14 amino acids. After removal of 3 bases from V and 5 bases from J, the junction contained 4 bases not matched to a gene. The full variable domain, in which reference TRBV15 and TRBJ2-7 provide the parts outside the CDR3, is DAMVIQNPRYQVTQFGKPVTLSCSQTLNHNVMYWYQQKSSQAPKLLFHYYDKDFNNEADTPDNFQSRRPNTSFCFLDIRSPGLGDTAMYLCATSRDRGYHEQYFGPGTRLTVT.

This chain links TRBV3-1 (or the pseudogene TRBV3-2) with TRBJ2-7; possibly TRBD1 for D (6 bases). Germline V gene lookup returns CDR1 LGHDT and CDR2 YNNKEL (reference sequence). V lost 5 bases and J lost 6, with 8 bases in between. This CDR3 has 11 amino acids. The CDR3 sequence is CASSIQGEQYF. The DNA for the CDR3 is TGTGCCAGCAGCATACAGGGCGAGCAGTACTTC.

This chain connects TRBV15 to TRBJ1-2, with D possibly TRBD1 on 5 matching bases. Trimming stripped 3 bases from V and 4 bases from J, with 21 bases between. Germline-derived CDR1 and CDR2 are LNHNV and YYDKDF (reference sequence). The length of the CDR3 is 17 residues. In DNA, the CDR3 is TGTGCCACCAGCAGCAGGGCCCCGGCGCCCGGTGGCTATGGCTACACCTTC. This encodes CATSSRAPAPGGYGYTF.

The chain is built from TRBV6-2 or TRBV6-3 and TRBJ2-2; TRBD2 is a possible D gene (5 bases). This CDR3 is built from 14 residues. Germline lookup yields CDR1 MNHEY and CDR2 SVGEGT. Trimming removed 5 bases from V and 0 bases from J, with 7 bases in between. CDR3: CASSPGTNTGELFF. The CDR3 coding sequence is TGTGCCAGCAGTCCGGGGACGAACACCGGGGAGCTGTTTTTT.

The chain's CDR3 is CASSSSPSGRAGQETQYF. CDR3 sequence (DNA): TGTGCCAGCAGCTCATCGCCTAGCGGGAGGGCGGGGCAAGAGACCCAGTACTTC. The chain links TRBV7-2 to TRBJ2-5; TRBD2 agrees at 12 bases. CDR3 length equals 18 residues. The germline gives CDR1 SGHTA, CDR2 FQGNSA. V lost 4 bases to trimming and J lost 2 bases; unmatched junction nucleotides: 11.

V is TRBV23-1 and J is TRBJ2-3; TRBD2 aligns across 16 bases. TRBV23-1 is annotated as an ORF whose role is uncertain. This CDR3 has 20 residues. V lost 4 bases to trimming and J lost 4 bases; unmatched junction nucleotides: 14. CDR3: CASSPRAGTSGRALPDTQYF. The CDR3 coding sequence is TGCGCCAGCAGTCCTAGGGCCGGGACTAGCGGGAGGGCCTTGCCAGATACGCAGTATTTT.

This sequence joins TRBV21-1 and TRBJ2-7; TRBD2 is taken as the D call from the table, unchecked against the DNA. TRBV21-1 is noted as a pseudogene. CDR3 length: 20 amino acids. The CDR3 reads CASSPERVLGLAGARYEQYF. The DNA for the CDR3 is TGTGCCAGCAGCCCCGAGAGGGTCTTGGGACTAGCGGGAGCGCGCTACGAGCAGTACTTC.

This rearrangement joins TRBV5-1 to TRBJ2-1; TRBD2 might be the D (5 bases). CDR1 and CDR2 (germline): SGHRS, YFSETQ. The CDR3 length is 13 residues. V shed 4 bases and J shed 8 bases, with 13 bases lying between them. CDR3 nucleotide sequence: TGCGCCAGCAGCGTAGCGAGGAAAGATGAGCAGTTCTTC. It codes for CASSVARKDEQFF.

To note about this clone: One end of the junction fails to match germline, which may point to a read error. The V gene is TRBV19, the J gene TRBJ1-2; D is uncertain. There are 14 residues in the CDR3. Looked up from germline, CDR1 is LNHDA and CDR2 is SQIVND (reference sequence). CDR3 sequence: CASSIGWSSNGCTF. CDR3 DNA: TGTGCCAGTAGTATTGGATGGAGCTCGAATGGCTGCACCTTC.

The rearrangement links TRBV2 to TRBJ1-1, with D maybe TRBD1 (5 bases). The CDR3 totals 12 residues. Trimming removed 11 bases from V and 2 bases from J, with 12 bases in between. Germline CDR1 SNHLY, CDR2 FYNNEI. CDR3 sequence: CAFRRGNTEAFF. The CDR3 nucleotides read TGTGCCTTTCGGAGGGGCAACACTGAAGCTTTCTTT.